The text below deals with one T cell receptor beta chain. This entry is derived from a study of PD-L1 blockade in urothelial cancer. Study background: Patients had undergone 0 to 3 prior chemotherapy regimens. Samples of blood were analyzed 3 weeks (second dose) and 6 weeks after treatment start. Across blood samples, T cells had a median count of about 150,000.

Time point described: pretreatment peripheral blood. Each patient contributed between 1 and 8 total time points of blood mononuclear cells, pretreatment and during treatment. With 4 bases clipped from V and 3 bases from J, the junction kept 8 bases outside the gene matches. CDR1 is SGHRS and CDR2 is YFSETQ in the germline V gene. The CDR3 totals 15 residues. Repertoires were generated with immunoSEQ multiplex PCR, while TCRdb's copy carries only in-frame clones and drops some. The data show around 40,000 clones, more than 85% seen once. The sequenced sample was PBMCs, obtained around atezolizumab (anti-PD-L1) treatment. This receptor was obtained from a woman aged 55 to 70 with urothelial cancer. The rearrangement links TRBV5-1 to TRBJ2-7; 9 bases are shared with TRBD2. CDR3 coding DNA: TGCGCCAGCAGCAGGGCCGGGACTAGCAGCTACGAGCAGTACTTC. This encodes CASSRAGTSSYEQYF.